This T cell receptor (beta chain) was observed in a study of cytomegalovirus exposure and HLA in healthy donors. 60 Vbeta and 13 Jbeta primers were used in PCR. Libraries were prepared by immunoSEQ multiplex PCR; TCRdb keeps only in-frame clonotypes and omits some of them. The profile covers about 150,000 clones, with 60% to 85% appearing a single time and about 12% taken by the ten largest. Overall study results and limits: Among CMV-associated TCR beta chains, most appeared HLA-restricted in a later analysis.

In the case of this clone: Its antigen is not known.

The trim removed 5 bases at V and 0 bases at J, leaving 6 bases unmatched. The V gene's germline CDR1 is LNHDA and CDR2 SQIVND (reference sequence). This CDR3 is built from 17 residues. Sequenced sample: PBMCs. The chain employs TRBV19 and TRBJ2-4, with 11 bases lining up with TRBD2. This sequence was found in a man aged 40-55 years in good health and CMV-seropositive. The CDR3 DNA follows: TGTGCCAGTAGTCCCGGACTAGCGGGTGTAGCCAAAAACATTCAGTACTTC. It translates to CASSPGLAGVAKNIQYF.